Listed below are T cell receptor beta chains from one sample, sequenced in a study of cytomegalovirus exposure and HLA in healthy donors. TCRdb keeps only in-frame clones here, not all; method: immunoSEQ multiplex PCR. The data hold approximately 110,000 clones, with 77% observed a single time. Sample: PBMCs. The receptors derive from a human donor in good health. Both conserved end residues are part of each CDR3. Each record gives: D gene, V gene, clone size, J gene, CDR3 protein, CDR3 DNA. D genes are given only for firm matches. Part of the rows lack a size; the others show once, few, many or a class for expanded clones.

d_gene: TRBD1
v_gene: TRBV19
abundance: .
j_gene: TRBJ2-4
CDR3aa: CASSIGVRGTGSSKNIQYF
CDR3nt: TGTGCCAGTAGTATAGGGGTTCGTGGGACAGGCTCTTCCAAAAACATTCAGTACTTC

d_gene: .
v_gene: TRBV5-1
abundance: .
j_gene: TRBJ1-5
CDR3aa: CASSSGELGRPQHF
CDR3nt: TGCGCCAGCAGCTCTGGAGAGTTGGGTCGGCCCCAGCATTTT

d_gene: .
v_gene: TRBV19
abundance: .
j_gene: TRBJ1-4
CDR3aa: CASSGLGEKLFF
CDR3nt: TGTGCCAGTTCGGGACTGGGTGAAAAACTGTTTTTT

d_gene: .
v_gene: TRBV5-1
abundance: few
j_gene: TRBJ1-5
CDR3aa: CASSLGQQDQPQHF
CDR3nt: TGCGCCAGCAGCTTGGGACAGCAGGATCAGCCCCAGCATTTT

d_gene: .
v_gene: TRBV6-1
abundance: .
j_gene: TRBJ2-3
CDR3aa: CASEADTQYF
CDR3nt: TGTGCCAGCGAGGCAGATACGCAGTATTTT

d_gene: .
v_gene: TRBV6-1
abundance: .
j_gene: TRBJ2-7
CDR3aa: CASSVVQEGYEQYF
CDR3nt: TGTGCCAGCAGCGTGGTGCAGGAAGGCTACGAGCAGTACTTC

d_gene: TRBD1
v_gene: TRBV25-1
abundance: .
j_gene: TRBJ2-7
CDR3aa: CASSGTGGSYEQYF
CDR3nt: TGTGCCAGCAGTGGGACAGGGGGCTCCTACGAGCAGTACTTC

d_gene: .
v_gene: TRBV4-1
abundance: .
j_gene: TRBJ2-2
CDR3aa: CASSQEVSANTGELFF
CDR3nt: TGCGCCAGCAGCCAAGAAGTAAGCGCGAACACCGGGGAGCTGTTTTTT

d_gene: .
v_gene: TRBV6-1
abundance: .
j_gene: TRBJ2-7
CDR3aa: CASSEGPGPSYEQYF
CDR3nt: TGTGCCAGCAGTGAAGGGCCGGGTCCCTCCTACGAGCAGTACTTC

d_gene: .
v_gene: TRBV6-7
abundance: .
j_gene: TRBJ2-1
CDR3aa: CAITQIPGHKRSYNEQFF
CDR3nt: TGTGCCATTACCCAGATCCCGGGACACAAAAGATCCTACAATGAGCAGTTCTTC

d_gene: .
v_gene: TRBV10-3
abundance: .
j_gene: TRBJ2-7
CDR3aa: CATIPGDSYEQYF
CDR3nt: TGTGCCACCATCCCGGGGGACTCCTACGAGCAGTACTTC

d_gene: TRBD1
v_gene: TRBV4-1
abundance: few
j_gene: TRBJ1-6
CDR3aa: CASSHGTGGSYNSPLHF
CDR3nt: TGCGCCAGCAGCCACGGGACAGGGGGCTCCTATAATTCACCCCTCCACTTT

d_gene: TRBD1
v_gene: TRBV7-9
abundance: few
j_gene: TRBJ2-3
CDR3aa: CASSSRDRTTDTQYF
CDR3nt: TGTGCCAGCAGCTCCCGGGACAGGACCACAGATACGCAGTATTTT

d_gene: .
v_gene: TRBV20-1
abundance: .
j_gene: TRBJ2-7
CDR3aa: CSARSPYEQYF
CDR3nt: TGCAGTGCCAGGTCCCCCTACGAGCAGTACTTC

d_gene: TRBD1
v_gene: TRBV19
abundance: .
j_gene: TRBJ2-7
CDR3aa: CASSIGSQGAYEQYF
CDR3nt: TGTGCCAGTAGTATTGGTTCACAGGGGGCATACGAGCAGTACTTC

d_gene: TRBD1
v_gene: TRBV29-1
abundance: few
j_gene: TRBJ1-2
CDR3aa: CSVEAGQGDQYGYTF
CDR3nt: TGCAGCGTTGAAGCAGGCCAGGGGGACCAATATGGCTACACCTTC

d_gene: TRBD2
v_gene: TRBV10-2
abundance: .
j_gene: TRBJ2-7
CDR3aa: CASSGLAETISYEQYF
CDR3nt: TGCGCCAGCAGTGGACTAGCGGAAACTATATCCTACGAGCAGTACTTC